The 2 T cell receptor beta chains below were found in one sample sequenced in a study of T-cell reconstitution after alpha-beta-depleted transplantation in children. Preparation of the TCRbeta library used unique molecular identifiers. From the PCR reads, TCRdb called clonotypes with MiXCR, one entry per CDR3 protein. The data contain approximately 980,000 distinct CDR3 sequences, 25% to 35% of them singletons. This sample comprised PBMCs, mostly from graft donor cells, obtained 360 days after TCRalphabeta/CD19-depleted stem cell transplant. The source of these receptors is a boy younger than two who had a stem cell transplant for SCID, so the T cells may come from the graft donor.

This clonotype was seen at least ten times. The chain carries TRBV7-6 and TRBJ2-7; 12 bases align to TRBD2. V trimming: 2 bases; J trimming: 1 base; junction bases outside the gene matches: 0. Per germline, CDR1 SGHVS and CDR2 FNYEAQ. The CDR3 has 15 amino acids. This CDR3 reads CASSLLAGGSYEQYF. CDR3 coding DNA: TGTGCCAGCAGCTTACTAGCGGGGGGGTCCTACGAGCAGTACTTC.

The chain joins TRBV28 to TRBJ2-4; TRBD1 matches at 7 bases. The CDR3 sequence is 13 residues long. J gave up 6 bases and V 6 bases, and 5 bases lay outside the gene matches. Germline V CDR1 and CDR2: MDHEN, SYDVKM. The CDR3 sequence: CASSPGQLNIQYF. DNA of the CDR3: TGTGCCAGCAGCCCGGGACAGTTAAACATTCAGTACTTC.